These 22 T cell receptor beta chains originate from one sample sequenced in a study of T-cell memory formation after mild COVID-19. Each CDR3 protein gets one entry after TCRdb re-called the 5' RACE reads with MiXCR. The sample includes some 97,000 distinct CDR3 sequences, roughly 10% of them seen just once. Sequenced: PBMCs or a T cell subset sorted from them (not recorded which). These receptors all come from a man between 18 and 35 years old who had mild COVID-19 (a few samples of this study predate the infection). Cell type and time point are not known.

This clonotype occurred many times. The chain couples TRBV29-1 to TRBJ1-5; D ambiguous. The CDR3 has 13 amino acids. Germline lookup yields CDR1 SQVTM and CDR2 ANQGSEA. V lost 0 bases and J lost 4, with 7 bases in between. The chain's CDR3 is CSVEEGVNQPQHF. For the CDR3, the DNA is TGCAGCGTTGAAGAAGGAGTTAATCAGCCCCAGCATTTT.

This clonotype was found many times. The V call is TRBV7-9, the J call TRBJ2-7; 12 nucleotides agree with TRBD1. This CDR3 contains 15 residues. From germline, CDR1 is SEHNR and CDR2 FQNEAQ (reference sequence). Trimming cost V 4 bases and J 7 bases; bases outside gene matches: 8. CDR3 loop: CASSSLGQGAEEQYF. Written as DNA, the CDR3 is TGTGCCAGCAGCTCACTGGGACAGGGGGCGGAGGAGCAGTACTTC.

This clonotype was seen at least ten times. The V call is TRBV20-1, the J call TRBJ1-5; no definite D call. Trimming shortened V by 0 bases and J by 4 bases, and 13 bases separated the two germline ends. CDR1 and CDR2 (germline): DFQATT, SNEGSKA (reference sequence). The CDR3 loop spans 15 amino acids. The CDR3 sequence is CSARDVGRENQPQHF. As DNA, the CDR3 is TGCAGTGCTAGAGATGTTGGTAGGGAAAATCAGCCCCAGCATTTT.

This clonotype came up many times. The CDR3 nucleotides are TGTGCCAGCAGCTTAAGGGCGGCTGGGAACAATGAGCAGTTCTTC. It codes for CASSLRAAGNNEQFF. V usage is TRBV7-9 and J usage is TRBJ2-1, with unresolved D. Germline V lookup: CDR1 SEHNR, CDR2 FQNEAQ (reference sequence). The CDR3 has 15 amino acids. Trimming took off 2 bases at V and 5 bases at J, with 13 bases between the two ends. Drawing the rest from reference TRBV7-9 and TRBJ2-1, the complete variable domain is DTGVSQNPRHKITKRGQNVTFRCDPISEHNRLYWYRQTLGQGPEFLTYFQNEAQLEKSRLLSDRFSAERPKGSFSTLEIQRTEQGDSAMYLCASSLRAAGNNEQFFGPGTRLTVL.

The chain has TRBV5-1 and TRBJ2-7; tentatively, D is TRBD1 or TRBD2 (6 bases each). CDR3 length: 15 residues. V was cut by 2 bases and J by 3 bases, with 15 bases left in between. Germline V gives CDR1 SGHRS, CDR2 YFSETQ. The chain's CDR3 is CASSFVAGGGYEQYF. The CDR3 region has the DNA TGCGCCAGCAGCTTCGTCGCAGGAGGGGGCTACGAGCAGTACTTC.

The chain carries TRBV20-1 and TRBJ2-3; perhaps TRBD2 as D (7 bases). The germline CDR1 and CDR2 sequences are DFQATT and SNEGSKA (reference sequence). The CDR3 has 15 residues. Trimming took 8 bases from V and 3 from J, leaving 21 bases between them. The CDR3 nucleotides read TGCAGTACCCACCTTCGGGGGGCTAGTACAGATACGCAGTATTTT. This translates into CSTHLRGASTDTQYF.

This clonotype has a count of ten or more. The rearrangement joins TRBV5-1 to TRBJ1-1; 7 nucleotides agree with TRBD1. The V gene end was trimmed by 5 bases and the J gene end by 3 bases; junction bases not matched to a gene: 13. Per the germline V gene, CDR1 is SGHRS and CDR2 is YFSETQ. This CDR3 contains 16 residues. This CDR3 reads CASRGAGTERDTEAFF. DNA of the CDR3: TGCGCCAGCAGAGGTGCCGGGACAGAAAGAGACACTGAAGCTTTCTTT.

The chain has TRBV27 and TRBJ1-1; D is ambiguous. V was clipped by 7 bases and J by 1 base, with 7 bases between them. The CDR3 has 12 amino acids. Germline V gene sequence: CDR1 MNHEY, CDR2 SMNVEV (reference sequence). The CDR3 sequence: CASKEGNTEAFF. The CDR3 DNA is TGTGCCAGCAAGGAGGGGAACACTGAAGCTTTCTTT.

The sample holds a few counts of this clonotype. The chain employs TRBV6-5 and TRBJ1-5; 7 nucleotides align to TRBD1. Trimming removed 4 bases from V and 4 bases from J; junction bases left unmatched: 4. The V gene's germline CDR1 is MNHEY and CDR2 SVGAGI. CDR3 size: 14 residues. The DNA of the CDR3 is TGTGCCAGCAGTTTAGGGGGCCTAAATCAGCCCCAGCATTTT. The encoded protein is CASSLGGLNQPQHF.

This clonotype was recorded at least ten times. This rearrangement joins TRBV12-3 or TRBV12-4 to TRBJ1-1; no clear D gene. V was trimmed by 3 bases and J by 1 base, leaving 6 bases between them. The CDR3 is made up of 13 amino acids. The CDR3 region has the DNA TGTGCCAGCAGTTTGGCAGGGAACACTGAAGCTTTCTTT. This sequence encodes CASSLAGNTEAFF.

The chain recombines TRBV15 with TRBJ1-5; 7 nucleotides agree with TRBD1. V was clipped by 0 bases and J by 3 bases; unmatched bases: 2. The CDR3 loop spans 15 amino acids. Germline lookup yields CDR1 LNHNV and CDR2 YYDKDF (reference sequence). Here the CDR3 DNA reads TGTGCCACCAGCAGAGATAAGGGGGCCAATCAGCCCCAGCATTTT. Amino acids: CATSRDKGANQPQHF.

The chain carries TRBV27 and TRBJ2-3, with TRBD2 identical over 9 bases. CDR3 length equals 14 residues. V trimming: 4 bases; J trimming: 6 bases; junction bases outside the gene matches: 5. Per germline, CDR1 MNHEY and CDR2 SMNVEV (reference sequence). This CDR3 reads CASSSGLAGDTQYF. The CDR3 DNA reads TGTGCCAGCAGTTCGGGACTAGCCGGGGATACGCAGTATTTT.

The rearrangement joins TRBV19 to TRBJ2-2; TRBD2 might be the D (6 bases). CDR3 length: 15 residues. Deletions cut 7 bases from V and 5 bases from J, with 17 bases between. Germline values: CDR1 LNHDA, CDR2 SQIVND (reference sequence). The DNA for the CDR3 is TGTGCCAGTAAATTATCAGGGACTGGGACCGGGGAGCTGTTTTTT. This sequence encodes CASKLSGTGTGELFF.

This sequence joins TRBV5-5 and TRBJ2-7; 10 nucleotides agree with TRBD1. After removal of 0 bases from V and 5 bases from J, the junction contained 5 bases not matched to a gene. The CDR3 is 15 amino acids. Germline CDR1 reads SGHKS; CDR2 reads YYEKEE (reference sequence). In DNA form, the CDR3 reads TGTGCCAGCAGCTTGGTGGGACAGGGGATCCACGAGCAGTACTTC. This gives the protein CASSLVGQGIHEQYF. Complete variable domain (other parts from reference TRBV5-5 and TRBJ2-7): DAGVTQSPTHLIKTRGQQVTLRCSPISGHKSVSWYQQVLGQGPQFIFQYYEKEERGRGNFPDRFSARQFPNYSSELNVNALLLGDSALYLCASSLVGQGIHEQYFGPGTRLTVT.

There are a few counts of this clonotype. The CDR3 loop reads CASSYTGGGQFF. The CDR3 DNA reads as TGTGCCAGCAGCTATACGGGCGGGGGGCAGTTCTTC. This chain connects TRBV7-2 to TRBJ2-1, with 7 bases lining up with TRBD2. Germline assignment: CDR1 SGHTA and CDR2 FQGNSA. V shed 4 bases and J 12 bases; nucleotides not matched to a gene: 6. This CDR3 contains 12 residues.

The V gene is TRBV7-3, the J gene TRBJ1-2; 8 positions match TRBD1. CDR1 is SGHTA and CDR2 is FQGTGA in the germline V gene. Trimming at V came to 5 bases and at J to 4 bases, leaving 18 bases not matched to a gene. CDR3 size: 18 residues. The CDR3 region has the DNA TGTGCCAGCAGCCCCAAAGGGTACGGGACAGGAGCTGTCTATGGCTACACCTTC. Translated, it gives CASSPKGYGTGAVYGYTF. The entire variable domain, with the rest obtained from reference TRBV7-3 and TRBJ1-2, is as follows: GAGVSQTPSNKVTEKGKYVELRCDPISGHTALYWYRQSLGQGPEFLIYFQGTGAADDSGLPNDRFFAVRPEGSVSTLKIQRTERGDSAVYLCASSPKGYGTGAVYGYTFGSGTRLTVV.

The chain couples TRBV7-2 to TRBJ1-3; 8 bases are a match to TRBD1. The germline gives CDR1 SGHTA, CDR2 FQGNSA. J gave up 2 bases and V 4 bases, and 4 bases lay outside the gene matches. CDR3 size: 15 residues. This chain's CDR3 is CASSSTTGAGNTIYF. The CDR3 region has the DNA TGTGCCAGCAGCTCTACGACAGGGGCTGGAAACACCATATATTTT.

The chain has TRBV5-4 and TRBJ2-7, with 7 bases that match TRBD1. V trimming: 3 bases; J trimming: 3 bases; junction bases outside the gene matches: 9. This CDR3 contains 15 residues. Germline CDR1 is SGHNT and CDR2 is YYREEE (reference sequence). CDR3 loop: CASSSRTGDFYEQYF. CDR3 nucleotide sequence: TGTGCCAGCAGCTCCCGGACAGGAGATTTCTACGAGCAGTACTTC.

The chain couples TRBV6-5 to TRBJ2-2; D unresolved. From germline, CDR1 is MNHEY and CDR2 SVGAGI. V lost 7 bases, J lost 5 bases, and 11 bases lay in between. The CDR3 sequence is 13 residues long. For the CDR3, the DNA is TGTGCCAGCACCCTACAGCCAACCGGGGAGCTGTTTTTT. It is translated as CASTLQPTGELFF.

This chain connects TRBV4-3 to TRBJ2-5; the match to TRBD2 covers 8 bases. V lost 1 base to trimming and J lost 5 bases; unmatched junction nucleotides: 12. This CDR3 has 17 amino acids. Germline lookup yields CDR1 LGHNA and CDR2 YSLEER. CDR3 sequence: CASSQVWGSGAGETQYF. CDR3 bases: TGCGCCAGCAGCCAAGTTTGGGGTAGCGGGGCTGGGGAGACCCAGTACTTC.

This chain uses TRBV7-9 with TRBJ2-5, with 9 nucleotides matching TRBD1. The CDR3 contains 17 residues. Trimming took 5 bases from V and 5 from J; bases not matched to a gene: 15. Germline V CDR1 and CDR2: SEHNR, FQNEAQ (reference sequence). The CDR3 DNA reads as TGTGCCAGCAGCCGACCACGGGACAGGGCCGTCGGGGAGACCCAGTACTTC. As protein: CASSRPRDRAVGETQYF.

This rearrangement joins TRBV12-3 or TRBV12-4 to TRBJ1-5; D perhaps matches TRBD1 (5 bases). Trimming shortened V by 8 bases and J by 6 bases, and 26 bases separated the two germline ends. The CDR3 contains 17 residues. The CDR3 coding sequence is TGTGCCAGCTGTCCTACTACGGGACCCTCGTACGGTCAGCCCCAGCATTTT. This translates into CASCPTTGPSYGQPQHF.